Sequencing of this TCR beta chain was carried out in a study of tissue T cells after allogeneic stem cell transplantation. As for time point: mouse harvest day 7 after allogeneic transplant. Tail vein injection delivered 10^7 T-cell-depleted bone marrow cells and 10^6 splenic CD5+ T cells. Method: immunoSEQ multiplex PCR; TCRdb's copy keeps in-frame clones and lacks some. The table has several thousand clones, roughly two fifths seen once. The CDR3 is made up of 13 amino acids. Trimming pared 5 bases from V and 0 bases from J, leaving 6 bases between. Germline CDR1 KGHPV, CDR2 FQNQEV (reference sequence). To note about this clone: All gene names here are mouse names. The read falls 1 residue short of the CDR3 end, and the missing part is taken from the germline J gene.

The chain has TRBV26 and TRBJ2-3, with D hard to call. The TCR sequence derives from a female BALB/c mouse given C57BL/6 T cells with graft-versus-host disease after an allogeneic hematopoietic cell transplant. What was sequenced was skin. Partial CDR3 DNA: TGTGCCAGCAGTTGGAATAGTGCAGAAACGCTGTAT. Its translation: CASSWNSAETLY. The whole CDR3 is CASSWNSAETLYF.